This T cell receptor beta chain was captured in a study of cytomegalovirus exposure and HLA in healthy donors. This table comes from immunoSEQ multiplex PCR, and its TCRdb copy is limited to in-frame clones, with some not included. The sample has approximately 200,000 clones, over 80% seen once. CDR1 and CDR2 from the germline V gene are MNHEY and SVGAGI. This CDR3 has 14 residues. Trimming shortened V by 0 bases and J by 9 bases, and 11 bases separated the two germline ends. The sequenced material came from PBMCs. The TCR originated in a woman younger than 30 in good health and CMV-seronegative. This rearrangement joins TRBV6-5 to TRBJ2-2; a possible D gene is TRBD1 (6 bases). For the CDR3, the DNA is TGTGCCAGCAGTTACTCGATGGGGGCCCGGGAGCTGTTTTTT. This gives the protein CASSYSMGARELFF.